This is a list of T cell receptor beta chains from one sample in a study of blood T cells in healthy people across ages. TCRdb re-derived calls from the 5' RACE reads in MiXCR, one entry per CDR3 protein. The sample yields roughly 1,500,000 distinct CDR3 sequences, about 31% seen once. Sequencing was carried out using blood. These receptor sequences come from a woman aged 30 to 39 in good health. Each CDR3 is given with its conserved first and last residue.

V,J,CDR3
TRBV2,TRBJ2-1,CASSHRLRGGYNEQFF
TRBV12-3/TRBV12-4,TRBJ2-1,CASSLKGNNEQFF
TRBV7-2,TRBJ2-3,CASSLRPAPSTDTQYF
TRBV4-1,TRBJ2-5,CASSQGTLQETQYF
TRBV7-2,TRBJ2-1,CASSTRDGSYNEQFF
TRBV5-1,TRBJ2-5,CASSVRGQGETQYF
TRBV3-1,TRBJ2-1,CASTLTSGESSYNEQFF
TRBV25-1,TRBJ2-7,CASSGAGAHHEQYF
TRBV7-6,NA,CASSLSPRATQYF
TRBV2,TRBJ1-5,CASWDRDQPQHF
TRBV20-1,TRBJ1-2,CSAGGLNYGYTF
TRBV24-1,TRBJ2-6,CVTSPGLRAYGANVLTF
TRBV4-1,TRBJ2-7,CASSRRVSEGYEQYF
TRBV2,TRBJ1-4,CASSGVDLNEKLFF
TRBV20-1,TRBJ2-5,CSARDSDEWRTAGETQYF
TRBV9,TRBJ2-7,CASSDSDREDEQYF
TRBV20-1,TRBJ2-1,CSARHRASSHNEQFF
TRBV20-1,TRBJ2-3,CSAKTRDSTDTQYF
TRBV6-1,TRBJ2-7,CASSEAPGGMYYEQYF
TRBV30,TRBJ1-2,CAWSVTADANYGYTF
TRBV6-1,TRBJ2-1,CASSEWQGSSYNEQFF
TRBV5-1,TRBJ2-3,CASSLRLQGARDTQYF
TRBV25-1,TRBJ2-7,CASGKQNFYEQYF
TRBV25-1,TRBJ2-1,CARREGIPYNEQFF
TRBV20-1,NA,CSATQQGLIETQYF
TRBV7-6,TRBJ2-1,CASSQRTSGGFNEQFF
TRBV20-1,TRBJ1-6,CSARDRRETGGHSPLHF
TRBV11-2,TRBJ2-1,CASSLDSTGIDEQFF
TRBV3-1,TRBJ2-5,CASSHLTSGETQYF
TRBV29-1,TRBJ2-1,CSVDGGTSGHNEQFF
TRBV10-1,TRBJ1-1,CASSGSRGNEAFF
TRBV4-2,TRBJ1-1,CASSQDRGLDTEAFF
TRBV4-1,TRBJ1-1,CASSPSRDRGITEAFF
TRBV28,TRBJ2-3,CAGSSGADTQYF
TRBV20-1,TRBJ1-2,CSARDSVDYGYTF
TRBV5-1,TRBJ2-7,CASSDGQGDGEQYF
TRBV28,TRBJ2-1,CASSHRQEDGQFF
TRBV12-5,TRBJ2-7,CASAQGTGLDNEQYF
TRBV20-1,TRBJ2-3,CSARIDADTQYF
TRBV12-3/TRBV12-4,TRBJ2-7,CASSLRTSGVSYEQYF
TRBV2,TRBJ2-3,CASSDLTGSTDTQYF
TRBV10-3,TRBJ1-1,CAISRGNTEAFF
TRBV6-5,TRBJ2-7,CASSRLIRTGGGEQYF
TRBV3-1,TRBJ2-1,CAGSLVKAEQFF
TRBV28,TRBJ2-6,CASTLRRATYSGADVLTF
TRBV27,TRBJ2-2,CASSSLGLEPGELFF
TRBV6-2/TRBV6-3,TRBJ1-1,CASSQGPRAFF
TRBV28,TRBJ2-7,CASSQLAGFYEQYF
TRBV9,TRBJ2-5,CASSPPGTGVETQYF
TRBV6-6,TRBJ2-7,CASRTGLTPLSYEQYF
TRBV5-6,TRBJ1-2,CASSSAWANGYTF
TRBV30,TRBJ1-2,CAWSVPQRGRGYTF